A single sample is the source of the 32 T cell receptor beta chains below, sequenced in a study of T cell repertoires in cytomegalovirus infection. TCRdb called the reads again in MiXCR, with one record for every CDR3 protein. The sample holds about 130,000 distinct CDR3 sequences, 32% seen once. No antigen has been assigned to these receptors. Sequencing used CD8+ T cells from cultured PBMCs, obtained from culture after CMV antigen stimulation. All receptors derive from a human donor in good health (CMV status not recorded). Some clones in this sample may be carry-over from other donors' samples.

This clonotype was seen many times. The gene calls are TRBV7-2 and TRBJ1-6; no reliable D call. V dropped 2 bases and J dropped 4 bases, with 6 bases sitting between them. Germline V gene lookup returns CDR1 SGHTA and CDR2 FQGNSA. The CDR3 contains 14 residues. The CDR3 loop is CASSLKDYNSPLHF. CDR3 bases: TGTGCCAGCAGCTTAAAGGATTATAATTCACCCCTCCACTTT.

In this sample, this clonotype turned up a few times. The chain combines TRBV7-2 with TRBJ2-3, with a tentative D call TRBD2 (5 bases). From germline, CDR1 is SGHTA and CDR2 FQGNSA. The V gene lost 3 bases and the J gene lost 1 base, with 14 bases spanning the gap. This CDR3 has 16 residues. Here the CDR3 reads CASSFSGIDGTDTQYF. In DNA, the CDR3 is TGTGCCAGCAGCTTTTCCGGGATTGACGGCACAGATACGCAGTATTTT.

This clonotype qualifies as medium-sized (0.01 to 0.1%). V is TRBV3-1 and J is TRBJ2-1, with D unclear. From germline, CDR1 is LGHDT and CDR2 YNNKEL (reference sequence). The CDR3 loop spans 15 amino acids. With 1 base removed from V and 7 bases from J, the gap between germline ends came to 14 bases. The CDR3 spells CASSQGRGSRNEQFF. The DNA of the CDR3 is TGTGCCAGCAGCCAAGGACGAGGCTCACGTAATGAGCAGTTCTTC.

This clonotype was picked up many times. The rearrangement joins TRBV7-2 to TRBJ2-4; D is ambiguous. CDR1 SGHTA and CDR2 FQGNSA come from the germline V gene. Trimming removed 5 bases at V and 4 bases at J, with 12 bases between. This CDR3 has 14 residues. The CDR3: CASSRTLGKNIQYF. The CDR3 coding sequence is TGTGCCAGCAGCCGGACGTTGGGGAAAAACATTCAGTACTTC.

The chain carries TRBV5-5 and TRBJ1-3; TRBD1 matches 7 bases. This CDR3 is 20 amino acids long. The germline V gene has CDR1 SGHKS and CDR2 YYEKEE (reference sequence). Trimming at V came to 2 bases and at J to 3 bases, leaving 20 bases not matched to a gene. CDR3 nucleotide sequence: TGTGCCAGCAGCTTAACGAGCTTAATTCAGGGGGAAATCTTTGGAAACACCATATATTTT. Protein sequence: CASSLTSLIQGEIFGNTIYF.

The CDR3 bases are TGTGCCAGCAGTCAGCAGAGTATAAATCAGCCCCAGCATTTT. Translated: CASSQQSINQPQHF. The V and J genes are TRBV27 and TRBJ1-5; D ambiguous. CDR1 and CDR2 (germline): MNHEY, SMNVEV (reference sequence). The CDR3 runs 14 residues. V lost 5 bases and J 4 bases, leaving 12 bases between the germline ends.

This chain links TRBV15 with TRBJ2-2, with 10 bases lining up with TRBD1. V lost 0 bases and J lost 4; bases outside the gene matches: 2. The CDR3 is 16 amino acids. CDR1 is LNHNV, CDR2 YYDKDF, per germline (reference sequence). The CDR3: CATSRERTGGTGELFF. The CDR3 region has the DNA TGTGCCACCAGCAGAGAGAGGACAGGGGGCACCGGGGAGCTGTTTTTT.

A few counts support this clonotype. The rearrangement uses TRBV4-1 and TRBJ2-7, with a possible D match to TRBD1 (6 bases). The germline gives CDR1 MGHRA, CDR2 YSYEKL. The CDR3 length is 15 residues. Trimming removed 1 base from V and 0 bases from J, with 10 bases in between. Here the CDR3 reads CASSQVGDISYEQYF. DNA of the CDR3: TGCGCCAGCAGCCAAGTGGGGGACATCTCCTACGAGCAGTACTTC.

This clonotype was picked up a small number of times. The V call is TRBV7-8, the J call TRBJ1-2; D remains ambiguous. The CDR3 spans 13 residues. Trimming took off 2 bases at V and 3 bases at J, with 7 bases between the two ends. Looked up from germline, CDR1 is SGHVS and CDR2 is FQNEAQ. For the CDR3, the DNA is TGTGCCAGCAGCTTATGGTCCCACTATGGCTACACCTTC. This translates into CASSLWSHYGYTF.

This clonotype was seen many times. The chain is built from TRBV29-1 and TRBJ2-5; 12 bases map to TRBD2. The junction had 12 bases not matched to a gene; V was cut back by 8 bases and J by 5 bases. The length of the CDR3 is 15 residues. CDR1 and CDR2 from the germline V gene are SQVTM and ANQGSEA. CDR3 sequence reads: CSTKRASGGGETQYF. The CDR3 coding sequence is TGCAGCACAAAAAGGGCTAGCGGGGGGGGGGAGACCCAGTACTTC.

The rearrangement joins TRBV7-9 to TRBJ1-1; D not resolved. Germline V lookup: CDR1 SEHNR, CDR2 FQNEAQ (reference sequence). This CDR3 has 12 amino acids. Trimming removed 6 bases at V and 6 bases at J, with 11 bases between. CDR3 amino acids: CASRYMGSEAFF. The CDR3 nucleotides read TGTGCCAGCAGATATATGGGGTCTGAAGCTTTCTTT.

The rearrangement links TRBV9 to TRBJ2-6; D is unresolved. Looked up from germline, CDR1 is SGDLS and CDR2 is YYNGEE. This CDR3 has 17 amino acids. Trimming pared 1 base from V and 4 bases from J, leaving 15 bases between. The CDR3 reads CASSVSVGAAGANVLTF. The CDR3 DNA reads TGTGCCAGCAGCGTATCGGTAGGTGCTGCCGGGGCCAACGTCCTGACTTTC.

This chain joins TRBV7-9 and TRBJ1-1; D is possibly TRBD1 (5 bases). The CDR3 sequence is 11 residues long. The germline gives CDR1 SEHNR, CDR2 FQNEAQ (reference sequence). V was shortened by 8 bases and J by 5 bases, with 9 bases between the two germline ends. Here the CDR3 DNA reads TGTGCCAGCCTCGGGGGGACTGAAGCTTTCTTT. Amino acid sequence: CASLGGTEAFF.

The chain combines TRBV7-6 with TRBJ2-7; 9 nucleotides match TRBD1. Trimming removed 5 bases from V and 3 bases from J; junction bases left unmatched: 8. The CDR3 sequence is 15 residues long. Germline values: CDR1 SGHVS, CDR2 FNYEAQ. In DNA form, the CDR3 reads TGTGCCAGCAGCCCAGGGACAGGGCCTATCTACGAGCAGTACTTC. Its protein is CASSPGTGPIYEQYF.

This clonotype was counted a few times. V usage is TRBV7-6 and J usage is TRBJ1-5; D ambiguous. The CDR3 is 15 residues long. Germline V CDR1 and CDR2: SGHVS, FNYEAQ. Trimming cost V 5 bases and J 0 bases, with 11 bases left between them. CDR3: CASSPEPHSNQPQHF. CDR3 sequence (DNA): TGTGCCAGCAGCCCGGAGCCCCATAGCAATCAGCCCCAGCATTTT.

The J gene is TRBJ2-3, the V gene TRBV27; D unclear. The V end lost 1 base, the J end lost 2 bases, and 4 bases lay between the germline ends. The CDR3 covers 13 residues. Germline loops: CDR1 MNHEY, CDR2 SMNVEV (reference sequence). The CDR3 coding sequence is TGTGCCAGCAGTTTATTCACCACAGATACGCAGTATTTT. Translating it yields CASSLFTTDTQYF.

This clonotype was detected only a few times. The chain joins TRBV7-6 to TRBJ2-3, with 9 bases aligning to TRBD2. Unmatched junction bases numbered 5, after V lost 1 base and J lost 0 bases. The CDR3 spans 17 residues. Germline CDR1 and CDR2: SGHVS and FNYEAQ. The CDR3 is CASSLVLAGASTDTQYF. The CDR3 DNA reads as TGTGCCAGCAGCTTAGTTTTAGCGGGGGCCAGCACAGATACGCAGTATTTT.

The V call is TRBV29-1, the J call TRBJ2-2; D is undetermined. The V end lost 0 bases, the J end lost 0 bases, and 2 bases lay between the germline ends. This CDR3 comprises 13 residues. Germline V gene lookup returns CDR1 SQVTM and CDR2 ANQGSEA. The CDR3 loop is CSVEDSNTGELFF. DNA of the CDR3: TGCAGCGTTGAAGACTCGAACACCGGGGAGCTGTTTTTT.

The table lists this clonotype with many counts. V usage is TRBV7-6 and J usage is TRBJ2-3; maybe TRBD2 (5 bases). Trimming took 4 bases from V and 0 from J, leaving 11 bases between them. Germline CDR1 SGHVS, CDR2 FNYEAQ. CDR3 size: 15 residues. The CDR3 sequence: CASSSVRGSTDTQYF. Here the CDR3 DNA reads TGTGCCAGCAGCTCCGTGAGAGGGAGCACAGATACGCAGTATTTT. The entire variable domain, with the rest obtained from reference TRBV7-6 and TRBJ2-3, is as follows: GAGVSQSPRYKVTKRGQDVALRCDPISGHVSLYWYRQALGQGPEFLTYFNYEAQQDKSGLPNDRFSAERPEGSISTLTIQRTEQRDSAMYRCASSSVRGSTDTQYFGPGTRLTVL.

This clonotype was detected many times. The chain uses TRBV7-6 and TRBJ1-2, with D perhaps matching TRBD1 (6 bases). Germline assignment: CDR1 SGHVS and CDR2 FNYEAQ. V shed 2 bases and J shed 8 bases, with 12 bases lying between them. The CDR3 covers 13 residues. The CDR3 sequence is CASSLSGADGYTF. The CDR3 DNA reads TGTGCCAGCAGCTTATCAGGGGCGGACGGCTACACCTTC.

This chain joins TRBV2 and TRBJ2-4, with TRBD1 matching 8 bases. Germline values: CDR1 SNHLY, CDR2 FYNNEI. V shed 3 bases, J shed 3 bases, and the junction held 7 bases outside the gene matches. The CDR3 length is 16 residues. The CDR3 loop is CASSDQTGGGKNIQYF. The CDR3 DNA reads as TGTGCCAGCAGTGACCAAACAGGGGGAGGCAAAAACATTCAGTACTTC.

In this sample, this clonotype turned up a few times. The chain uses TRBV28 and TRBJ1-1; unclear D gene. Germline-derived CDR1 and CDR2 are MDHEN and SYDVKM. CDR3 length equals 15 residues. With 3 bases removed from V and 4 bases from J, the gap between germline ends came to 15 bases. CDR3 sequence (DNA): TGTGCCAGCAGTTTCGCAGCAAGCCGGATCACTGAAGCTTTCTTT. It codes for CASSFAASRITEAFF.

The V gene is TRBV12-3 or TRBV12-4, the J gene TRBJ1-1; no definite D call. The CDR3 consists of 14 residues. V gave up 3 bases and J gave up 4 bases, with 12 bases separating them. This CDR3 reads CASSFAGTGTEAFF. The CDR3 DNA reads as TGTGCCAGCAGTTTCGCGGGTACGGGCACTGAAGCTTTCTTT.

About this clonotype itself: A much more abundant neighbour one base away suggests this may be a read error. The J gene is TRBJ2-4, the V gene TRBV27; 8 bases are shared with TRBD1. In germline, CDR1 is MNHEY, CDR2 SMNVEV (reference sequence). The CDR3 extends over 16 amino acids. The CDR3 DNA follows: TGTGGCAGTAAACCCCGACAGGGGATAGCCAAAAACATTCAGTACTTC. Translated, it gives CGSKPRQGIAKNIQYF.

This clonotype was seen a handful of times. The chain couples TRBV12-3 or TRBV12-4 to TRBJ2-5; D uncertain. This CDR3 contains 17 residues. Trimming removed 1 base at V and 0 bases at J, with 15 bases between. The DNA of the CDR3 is TGTGCCAGCAGTTTAGTCCCCGGGTTAGAGTACCAAGAGACCCAGTACTTC. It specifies CASSLVPGLEYQETQYF.

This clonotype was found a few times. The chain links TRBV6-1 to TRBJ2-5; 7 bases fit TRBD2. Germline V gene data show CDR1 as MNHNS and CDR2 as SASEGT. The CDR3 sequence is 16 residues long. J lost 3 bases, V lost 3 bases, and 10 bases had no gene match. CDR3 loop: CASSDLAGEKEETQYF. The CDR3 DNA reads TGTGCCAGCAGTGATCTTGCGGGGGAAAAGGAAGAGACCCAGTACTTC.

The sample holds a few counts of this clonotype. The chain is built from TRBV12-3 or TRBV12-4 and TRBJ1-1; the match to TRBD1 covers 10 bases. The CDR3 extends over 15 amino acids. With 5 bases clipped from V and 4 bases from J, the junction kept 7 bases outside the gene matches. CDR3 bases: TGTGCCAGCAGTCCCCCCGGGACAGGGGTCACTGAAGCTTTCTTT. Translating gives CASSPPGTGVTEAFF.

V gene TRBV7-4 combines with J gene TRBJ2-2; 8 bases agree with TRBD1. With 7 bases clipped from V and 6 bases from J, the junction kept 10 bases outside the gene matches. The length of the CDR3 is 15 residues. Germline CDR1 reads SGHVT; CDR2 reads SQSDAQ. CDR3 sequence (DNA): TGTGCCAGCACCTCCCCGGACAGGGACGCCGGGGAGCTGTTTTTT. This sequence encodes CASTSPDRDAGELFF.

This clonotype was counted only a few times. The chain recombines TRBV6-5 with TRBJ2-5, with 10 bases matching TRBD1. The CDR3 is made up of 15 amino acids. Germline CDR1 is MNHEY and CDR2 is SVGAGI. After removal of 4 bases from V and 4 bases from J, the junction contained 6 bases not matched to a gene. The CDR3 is CASSWYGQGGETQYF. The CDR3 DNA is TGTGCCAGCAGTTGGTACGGACAGGGGGGAGAGACCCAGTACTTC.

CDR3: CASSMEAEAFF. CDR3 DNA: TGTGCCAGCAGTATGGAGGCTGAAGCTTTCTTT. The chain recombines TRBV7-9 with TRBJ1-1; D gene unclear. Trimming pared 6 bases from V and 6 bases from J, leaving 8 bases between. Germline CDR1 SEHNR, CDR2 FQNEAQ (reference sequence). CDR3 length: 11 amino acids.

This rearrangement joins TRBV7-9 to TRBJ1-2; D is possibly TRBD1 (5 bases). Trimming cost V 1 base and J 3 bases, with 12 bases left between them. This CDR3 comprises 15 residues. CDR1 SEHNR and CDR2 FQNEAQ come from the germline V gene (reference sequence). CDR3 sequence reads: CASSLVSGPDYGYTF. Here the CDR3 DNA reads TGTGCCAGCAGCTTAGTATCAGGGCCTGACTATGGCTACACCTTC.

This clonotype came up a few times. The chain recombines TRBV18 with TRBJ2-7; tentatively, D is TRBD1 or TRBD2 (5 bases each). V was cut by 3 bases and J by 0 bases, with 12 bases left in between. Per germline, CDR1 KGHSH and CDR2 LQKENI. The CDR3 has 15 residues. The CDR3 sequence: CASSPGPPGSYEQYF. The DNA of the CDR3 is TGTGCCAGCTCACCGGGACCGCCCGGCTCCTACGAGCAGTACTTC.